This entry features one TCR beta chain sequence. This sample was taken from a study of blood T cell repertoires in COVID-19. Study-wide context: Acute and convalescent COVID-19 specimens originated in the United States, Italy and Spain. PBMCs, B-cell-depleted T cells, or T cells were the source of the cDNA or gDNA that made up the material.

V was clipped by 8 bases and J by 5 bases, with 21 bases between them. Germline V CDR1 and CDR2: MNHEY, SMNVEV (reference sequence). This CDR3 contains 15 residues. Study processing details: Researchers report that nucleated cell counts were estimated from reference gene primer amplification. Sequenced by immunoSEQ multiplex PCR; TCRdb stores in-frame clones only, minus some. V and J calls plus clone size are reproduced from that table; the DNA served to infer D and trimming. This sample has approximately 50,000 clones, with 75% to 95% found just once. Sequencing was performed on peripheral blood. The sequence derives from a middle-aged man with active COVID-19. The chain joins TRBV27 to TRBJ2-5; D possibly corresponds to TRBD1 (6 bases). The CDR3, as DNA: TGTGCCAGCTGCGGTAAATTGGGGGCTGGTGAGACCCAGTACTTC. It encodes CASCGKLGAGETQYF.